These 27 T cell receptor beta chains came from one sample sequenced in a study of shared clonotypes between healthy human individuals. Cells designated naive CD8 were CD45RO-negative and were positively selected for CCR7, with terminally differentiated effector memory CD45RA+ cells excluded. Repertoires were generated with immunoSEQ multiplex PCR, while TCRdb's copy carries only in-frame clones and drops some. The data hold about 2 million clones, with approximately 94% observed a single time. Material: naive CD8+ T cells sorted from blood. These receptors were collected from a man aged 18 to 30 in good health.

This clone has only one observation. The rearrangement joins TRBV29-1 to TRBJ2-7, with D uncertain. Looked up from germline, CDR1 is SQVTM and CDR2 is ANQGSEA. V was shortened by 3 bases and J by 9 bases, with 12 bases between the two germline ends. The CDR3 sequence is 11 residues long. CDR3 sequence: CSVDGLDGQYF. CDR3 nucleotide sequence: TGCAGCGTTGATGGGCTAGATGGGCAGTACTTC.

This sequence joins TRBV19 and TRBJ1-1; no clear D gene. This CDR3 comprises 14 residues. V lost 3 bases and J 6 bases, leaving 14 bases between the germline ends. Germline assignment: CDR1 LNHDA and CDR2 SQIVND (reference sequence). CDR3 residues: CASSIQDSWPEAFF. The CDR3 coding sequence is TGTGCCAGTAGTATCCAGGATTCTTGGCCTGAAGCTTTCTTT.

This chain links TRBV4-1 with TRBJ2-7; 11 nucleotides agree with TRBD2. The CDR3 spans 16 residues. CDR1 and CDR2 from the germline V gene are MGHRA and YSYEKL. The trim removed 1 base at V and 4 bases at J, leaving 6 bases unmatched. The CDR3 loop reads CASSQGSGTSGYEQYF. CDR3 DNA: TGCGCCAGCAGCCAAGGCTCCGGGACTAGCGGTTACGAGCAGTACTTC.

The chain employs TRBV11-3 and TRBJ2-3, with 9 bases aligning to TRBD2. The germline CDR1 and CDR2 sequences are SGHNT and YENEEA. Losses at the gene ends were 0 bases for V and 6 bases for J; bases not matched to a gene: 7. The CDR3 consists of 16 residues. CDR3 DNA sequence: TGTGCCAGCAGCTTAGATTCGGCGGGAGGGCCTGATACGCAGTATTTT. This translates into CASSLDSAGGPDTQYF.

The chain employs TRBV6-6 and TRBJ1-2; 7 bases agree with TRBD1. Trimming took 11 bases from V and 2 from J; bases not matched to a gene: 11. Per germline, CDR1 MNHNY and CDR2 SVGAGI (reference sequence). This CDR3 region has 14 residues. CDR3 region: CALRGQGENYGYTF. In DNA, the CDR3 is TGTGCCCTCAGGGGTCAGGGGGAGAACTATGGCTACACCTTC.

The rearrangement joins TRBV18 to TRBJ1-2; D may be TRBD1 (6 bases). This CDR3 spans 16 amino acids. From germline, CDR1 is KGHSH and CDR2 LQKENI. V lost 0 bases and J 3 bases, leaving 14 bases between the germline ends. DNA of the CDR3: TGTGCCAGCTCACCACCGGGACACCGGGGGGACTATGGCTACACCTTC. Protein product: CASSPPGHRGDYGYTF. The whole variable domain, remainder taken from reference TRBV18 and TRBJ1-2, is NAGVMQNPRHLVRRRGQEARLRCSPMKGHSHVYWYRQLPEEGLKFMVYLQKENIIDESGMPKERFSAEFPKEGPSILRIQQVVRGDSAAYFCASSPPGHRGDYGYTFGSGTRLTVV.

This clone was seen more than once but under ten times. Written as DNA, the CDR3 is TGTGCCAGCAGCTTGGAGAACAGCGAAGAGACCCAGTACTTC. Translated: CASSLENSEETQYF. V and J are TRBV5-6 and TRBJ2-5; D is unclear. From germline, CDR1 is SGHDT and CDR2 YYEEEE. The CDR3 is 14 amino acids. V lost 0 bases, J lost 3 bases, and 9 bases lay in between.

This chain links TRBV6-4 with TRBJ2-1, with 10 bases fitting TRBD2. Trimming cost V 5 bases and J 3 bases; bases outside gene matches: 7. The CDR3 length is 16 residues. Germline CDR1 reads MRHNA; CDR2 reads SNTAGT. The CDR3, as DNA: TGTGCCAGCAGTTACAGTAGCGGGGGGCTCTACAATGAGCAGTTCTTC. As protein: CASSYSSGGLYNEQFF.

A note on this clone: Germline and junction disagree at one end, which may indicate a read error. This sample includes further DNA sequences coding for the same CDR3. The chain couples TRBV19 to TRBJ1-1; D unclear. From germline, CDR1 is LNHDA and CDR2 SQIVND (reference sequence). CDR3 length: 12 residues. The CDR3 DNA reads as TGTGCCAGTACCGAGGGTCACACTGAGGCTTTCTTT. It is translated as CASTEGHTEAFF.

This sequence joins TRBV4-3 and TRBJ1-6; D gene unclear. V gave up 4 bases and J gave up 5 bases, with 12 bases separating them. CDR1 is LGHNA, CDR2 YSLEER, per germline. The CDR3 sequence is 15 residues long. CDR3 in DNA: TGCGCCAGCAGCCTGATTTGGGGTGATAATTCACCCCTCCACTTT. Its translation: CASSLIWGDNSPLHF.

This sequence joins TRBV6-1 and TRBJ2-3, with D perhaps matching TRBD2 (6 bases). Trimming removed 8 bases from V and 0 bases from J, with 15 bases in between. CDR3 length: 15 residues. Germline-derived CDR1 and CDR2 are MNHNS and SASEGT. In DNA, the CDR3 is TGTGCCAGCCGAACGGGGGACTTTAGCACAGATACGCAGTATTTT. Translated, it gives CASRTGDFSTDTQYF.

This clone occurred once. The V call is TRBV6-5, the J call TRBJ2-7; TRBD2 agrees at 7 bases. The CDR3 contains 15 residues. Germline loops: CDR1 MNHEY, CDR2 SVGAGI. Trimming took 6 bases from V and 2 from J; bases not matched to a gene: 10. CDR3 protein: CASSYSGTKTYEQYF. CDR3 DNA: TGTGCCAGCAGCTATTCCGGGACTAAGACCTACGAGCAGTACTTC.

This chain uses TRBV30 with TRBJ2-2; D perhaps matches TRBD2 (5 bases). Germline CDR1 reads GTSNPN; CDR2 reads SVGIG (reference sequence). Trimming removed 8 bases at V and 13 bases at J, with 23 bases between. The CDR3 runs 13 residues. This CDR3 is CALEIGGPLWLFF. For the CDR3, the DNA is TGTGCCCTGGAGATAGGCGGGCCTCTGTGGCTGTTTTTT. The full variable domain, completed using reference TRBV30 and TRBJ2-2, is SQTIHQWPATLVQPVGSPLSLECTVEGTSNPNLYWYRQAAGRGLQLLFYSVGIGQISSEVPQNLSASRPQDRQFILSSKKLLLSDSGFYLCALEIGGPLWLFFGEGSRLTVL.

With respect to this clone: The same CDR3 can be traced to other DNA sequences in this sample. The chain carries TRBV29-1 and TRBJ2-7; D gene uncertain. The CDR3 is 12 amino acids. Looked up from germline, CDR1 is SQVTM and CDR2 is ANQGSEA. The V gene lost 0 bases and the J gene lost 4 bases, with 7 bases spanning the gap. The DNA of the CDR3 is TGCAGCGTTGAAGATATGGGGTACGAGCAGTACTTC. It encodes CSVEDMGYEQYF.

Comments on this clone: At one end, the junction sequence differs from germline, possibly due to a read error. The chain uses TRBV2 and TRBJ1-6; TRBD1 matches 7 bases. The CDR3 covers 14 residues. Germline-derived CDR1 and CDR2 are SNHLY and FYNNEI. CDR3 loop: CASSDGQANSPLHF. The DNA for the CDR3 is TGTGCCAGCAGTGATGGACAGGCCAATTCCCCCCTCCACTTT.

This clone was found once. This sequence joins TRBV27 and TRBJ2-7, with 7 bases fitting TRBD2. The CDR3 spans 15 residues. With 2 bases clipped from V and 1 base from J, the junction kept 5 bases outside the gene matches. CDR1 is MNHEY and CDR2 is SMNVEV in the germline V gene (reference sequence). CDR3 in DNA: TGTGCCAGCAGTTTAGCAGCGGGAACGTCCTACGAGCAGTACTTC. This sequence encodes CASSLAAGTSYEQYF.

Remarks on this clone: One junction end does not reproduce the germline sequence, and a read error may be involved. The rearrangement links TRBV27 to TRBJ1-2, with D possibly being TRBD1 (6 bases). This CDR3 comprises 13 residues. CDR1 is MNHEY, CDR2 SMNVEV, per germline (reference sequence). The chain's CDR3 is CASSYGRDTRLFF. The CDR3 region has the DNA TGTGCCAGCAGTTACGGAAGGGACACCAGACTTTTCTTC.

The rearrangement joins TRBV29-1 to TRBJ1-2; TRBD1 aligns across 8 bases. There are 13 residues in the CDR3. In germline, CDR1 is SQVTM, CDR2 ANQGSEA. V shed 3 bases and J 4 bases; nucleotides not matched to a gene: 4. The chain's CDR3 is CSVDDRGSYGYTF. The CDR3 DNA sequence: TGCAGCGTTGATGACAGGGGCAGCTATGGCTACACCTTC. Drawing the rest from reference TRBV29-1 and TRBJ1-2, the complete variable domain is SAVISQKPSRDICQRGTSLTIQCQVDSQVTMMFWYRQQPGQSLTLIATANQGSEATYESGFVIDKFPISRPNLTFSTLTVSNMSPEDSSIYLCSVDDRGSYGYTFGSGTRLTVV.

The chain uses TRBV6-1 and TRBJ1-2; 9 bases line up with TRBD1. The CDR3 contains 14 residues. Unmatched junction bases numbered 10, after V lost 7 bases and J lost 7 bases. Germline V gives CDR1 MNHNS, CDR2 SASEGT. CDR3 nucleotides: TGTGCCAGCATACGGACAGGGGATCATGGTGGCTACACCTTC. Protein sequence: CASIRTGDHGGYTF.

CDR3 in amino acids: CASSYKTGGNQPQHF. The CDR3 nucleotides read TGTGCCAGCAGTTATAAGACAGGGGGGAATCAGCCCCAGCATTTT. The chain couples TRBV6-6 to TRBJ1-5; 9 bases match TRBD1. CDR3 length: 15 residues. The germline V gene has CDR1 MNHNY and CDR2 SVGAGI (reference sequence). With 3 bases clipped from V and 4 bases from J, the junction kept 4 bases outside the gene matches.

This rearrangement joins TRBV13 to TRBJ2-5, with TRBD1 matching over 8 bases. Matching the DNA end better, TRBJ2-7 makes the J call doubtful. The length of the CDR3 is 14 residues. The germline gives CDR1 PRHDT, CDR2 FYEKMQ (reference sequence). The DNA for the CDR3 is TGTGCCAGCAGCCCCCAAGACAGGGGATACGAGCAGTACTTC. This gives the protein CASSPQDRGYEQYF.

This chain links TRBV5-1 with TRBJ2-7; D not resolved. Deletions cut 0 bases from V and 3 bases from J, with 7 bases between. Germline CDR1 and CDR2: SGHRS and YFSETQ. CDR3 length equals 13 residues. CDR3 coding DNA: TGCGCCAGCAGCTTGGCCGCCAACTACGAGCAGTACTTC. Translating it yields CASSLAANYEQYF.

This clone showed up just once. The V gene is TRBV21-1, the J gene TRBJ2-7; the table's D call, TRBD2, has no DNA check behind it. TRBV21-1 is a known pseudogene. The CDR3 runs 16 residues. The CDR3 protein is CASSKDPGSLIYEQYF. The CDR3 DNA sequence: TGTGCCAGCAGCAAAGATCCGGGTTCCTTGATCTACGAGCAGTACTTC.

Note on this clone: Other DNA sequences in the same sample also yield this CDR3. The J gene is TRBJ2-7, the V gene TRBV6-6, with D maybe TRBD2 (6 bases). This CDR3 region has 13 residues. From germline, CDR1 is MNHNY and CDR2 SVGAGI (reference sequence). Trimming cost V 0 bases and J 4 bases, with 7 bases left between them. CDR3 in DNA: TGTGCCAGCAGTTACTCGCGGGGATACGAGCAGTACTTC. This translates into CASSYSRGYEQYF.

This chain uses TRBV5-1 with TRBJ1-1, with 8 bases aligning to TRBD1. CDR1 and CDR2 (germline): SGHRS, YFSETQ. The ends lost 4 bases at V and 5 bases at J; junction bases unmatched: 4. The CDR3 has 13 amino acids. CDR3 bases: TGCGCCAGCAGCGCCCGGACAGGGACTGAAGCTTTCTTT. This translates into CASSARTGTEAFF.

This clone was observed once. This chain links TRBV6-5 with TRBJ2-3; D not certain. V lost 7 bases and J 2 bases, leaving 10 bases between the germline ends. CDR1 is MNHEY, CDR2 SVGAGI, per germline. This CDR3 spans 13 amino acids. This chain's CDR3 is CASMALHTDTQYF. DNA for the CDR3: TGTGCCAGCATGGCCCTCCACACAGATACGCAGTATTTT.

This sequence joins TRBV25-1 and TRBJ2-7, with D possibly matching TRBD1 (6 bases). The germline gives CDR1 MGHDK, CDR2 SYGVNS. Trimming left V 1 base short and J 1 base short, with 17 bases between. The CDR3 extends over 17 amino acids. This CDR3 is CASSELDPGDMSYEQYF. The CDR3 nucleotides are TGTGCCAGCAGTGAATTAGACCCAGGGGATATGTCCTACGAGCAGTACTTC.